Listed below are T cell receptor beta chains from one sample, sequenced in a study of blood T cell repertoires in COVID-19. Repertoires were generated with immunoSEQ multiplex PCR, while TCRdb's copy carries only in-frame clones and drops some. This table has 200,000 to 300,000 clones, 82% appearing once. The sample consisted of peripheral blood. The receptor set was obtained from a woman aged 60-75 years with active or convalescent COVID-19. CDR3s include the opening cysteine and the closing phenylalanine or tryptophan. D genes are given only for firm matches. Size is stated for part of the rows, as once, few or many counts, or as a class when the clone is expanded.

>TRBJ1-1|-|-|TRBV19
CASSMKRGTEAFF
TGTGCCAGTAGTATGAAGAGGGGGACTGAAGCTTTCTTT
>TRBJ1-4|-|-|TRBV27
CASSPVTANEKLFF
TGTGCCAGCAGTCCGGTCACAGCTAATGAAAAACTGTTTTTT
>TRBJ1-4|-|once|TRBV30
CAWSMGADNEKLFF
TGTGCCTGGAGTATGGGGGCGGATAATGAAAAACTGTTTTTT
>TRBJ2-2|TRBD2|-|TRBV9
CASSVRASGGLNTGELFF
TGTGCCAGCAGCGTAAGAGCGAGCGGGGGGCTCAACACCGGGGAGCTGTTTTTT
>TRBJ2-5|TRBD1|few|TRBV7-9
CASSLGAGGHQETQYF
TGTGCCAGCAGCTTAGGGGCAGGGGGACACCAAGAGACCCAGTACTTC
>TRBJ1-6|TRBD1|-|TRBV5-6
CASSFWTGDGNSPLHF
TGTGCCAGCAGCTTCTGGACAGGGGACGGGAATTCACCCCTCCACTTT
>TRBJ1-2|TRBD1|-|TRBV5-1
CASSLRAQGAPGNYGYTF
TGCGCCAGCAGCTTGCGGGCACAGGGGGCGCCTGGGAACTATGGCTACACCTTC
>TRBJ2-1|TRBD1|-|TRBV7-3
CASSFGQGRGEQFF
TGTGCCAGCAGCTTCGGACAGGGGAGGGGTGAGCAGTTCTTC
>TRBJ2-7|TRBD1|-|TRBV6-5
CASRTGGVYEQYF
TGTGCCAGCAGGACAGGGGGCGTCTACGAGCAGTACTTC
>TRBJ1-2|-|-|TRBV12-3/TRBV12-4
CASSFDSYGYTF
TGTGCCAGCAGTTTCGACAGCTATGGCTACACCTTC
>TRBJ1-3|TRBD1|-|TRBV6-5
CASSQTGDSGNTIYF
TGTGCCAGCAGCCAGACAGGGGACTCTGGAAACACCATATATTTT
>TRBJ1-2|-|-|TRBV9
CASSILSTLTYYGYTF
TGTGCCAGCAGCATTCTGTCGACACTTACCTACTATGGCTACACCTTC
>TRBJ2-1|-|-|TRBV5-1
CASSLSSLNEQFF
TGCGCCAGCAGCTTGAGTAGTCTCAATGAGCAGTTCTTC
>TRBJ2-5|TRBD2|-|TRBV5-1
CASSTGLVQETQYF
TGCGCCAGCAGCACGGGACTAGTGCAAGAGACCCAGTACTTC
>TRBJ2-7|-|-|TRBV5-1
CASSRTEAGATLGEQYF
TGCGCCAGCAGCCGGACGGAGGCGGGGGCGACTCTTGGGGAGCAGTACTTC
>TRBJ1-2|-|-|TRBV23-1
CASSQGGGNRPVGGYTF
TGCGCCAGCAGTCAGGGGGGAGGGAACCGGCCCGTGGGTGGCTACACCTTC
>TRBJ1-5|TRBD1|-|TRBV2
CASSVTGVFSNQPQHF
TGTGCCAGCAGTGTAACAGGGGTTTTTAGCAATCAGCCCCAGCATTTT
>TRBJ1-6|TRBD1|-|TRBV5-1
CASSSRTGGNSPLHF
TGCGCCAGCAGCTCCCGGACAGGGGGTAATTCACCCCTCCACTTT
>TRBJ1-5|TRBD1|-|TRBV19
CAMATGGNQPQHF
TGTGCCATGGCGACAGGGGGCAATCAGCCCCAGCATTTT
>TRBJ2-2|-|-|TRBV12-3/TRBV12-4
CASSTLLTGELFF
TGTGCCAGCAGTACCCTACTGACCGGGGAGCTGTTTTTT
>TRBJ1-5|-|-|TRBV6-5
CASRSYRIVGQPQHF
TGTGCCAGCAGGTCTTACAGAATCGTTGGTCAGCCCCAGCATTTT
>TRBJ2-7|TRBD2|few|TRBV10-2
CASGRGRDYEQYF
TGCGCCAGCGGGAGGGGCAGAGACTACGAGCAGTACTTC
>TRBJ2-2|TRBD1|-|TRBV9
CASSDRDRLTGELFF
TGTGCCAGCAGTGACCGGGACAGGCTCACCGGGGAGCTGTTTTTT
>TRBJ2-5|-|few|TRBV5-4
CASSFSFTGGVRTQYF
TGTGCCAGCAGCTTTAGTTTCACAGGCGGCGTACGGACCCAGTACTTC
>TRBJ1-5|-|-|TRBV7-9
CASSLGGDQGPQHF
TGTGCCAGCAGCTTAGGGGGGGACCAAGGGCCCCAGCATTTT
>TRBJ2-1|-|few|TRBV7-9
CASSFSANEQFF
TGTGCCAGCAGCTTTAGTGCCAATGAGCAGTTCTTC
>TRBJ2-5|TRBD2|-|TRBV10-1
CASSGSFSGGWEETQYF
TGCGCCAGCAGTGGCAGTTTCAGCGGGGGCTGGGAGGAGACCCAGTACTTC
>TRBJ1-5|TRBD1|-|TRBV2
CASSVDRGHQPQHF
TGTGCCAGCAGCGTGGACAGGGGTCATCAGCCCCAGCATTTT
>TRBJ2-7|TRBD1|-|TRBV3-1/TRBV3-2
CASSLRTGVEQYF
TGTGCCAGCAGCCTCCGGACAGGGGTCGAGCAGTACTTC
>TRBJ1-4|TRBD1|-|TRBV5-6
CASSSGQYNEKLFF
TGTGCCAGCAGCTCGGGACAGTATAATGAAAAACTGTTTTTT
>TRBJ2-7|-|-|TRBV6-5
CASLKRGTSYEQYF
TGTGCCAGCTTGAAAAGGGGAACCTCCTACGAGCAGTACTTC
>TRBJ1-4|-|-|TRBV5-1
CASSPTTGTNEKLFF
TGCGCCAGCAGCCCAACGACAGGAACTAATGAAAAACTGTTTTTT